These 27 T cell receptor beta chains were sequenced from one sample in a study of shared clonotypes between healthy human individuals. Clones were read by immunoSEQ multiplex PCR, and TCRdb kept only the in-frame ones, dropping some. The repertoire has a few million clones, roughly 92% of them found once; the top ten carry more than 0.12%. The sample was naive CD4+ T cells sorted from blood. Subset indicated: CD45RA+ positively selected. These receptors all come from a man aged 18 to 29 in good health.

The chain is built from TRBV13 and TRBJ1-1; no firm D call. The CDR3 covers 15 residues. V lost 7 bases and J 3 bases, leaving 18 bases between the germline ends. Germline assignment: CDR1 PRHDT and CDR2 FYEKMQ (reference sequence). Here the CDR3 DNA reads TGTGCCAGCATAGAATACCTACTTGGGGACACTGAAGCTTTCTTT. This sequence encodes CASIEYLLGDTEAFF. The full variable domain, its missing parts supplied by reference TRBV13 and TRBJ1-1, is AAGVIQSPRHLIKEKRETATLKCYPIPRHDTVYWYQQGPGQDPQFLISFYEKMQSDKGSIPDRFSAQQFSDYHSELNMSSLELGDSALYFCASIEYLLGDTEAFFGQGTRLTVV.

In this sample, this clone turned up once. The chain has TRBV12-5 and TRBJ1-4; unclear D gene. Between the trimmed V and J ends, which lost 2 bases and 8 bases, there was a span of 15 bases. The CDR3 length is 15 residues. Per the germline V gene, CDR1 is LGHNT and CDR2 is FRNRAP. The chain's CDR3 is CASGLSMGGREKLFF. The CDR3 bases are TGTGCTAGTGGTTTGTCCATGGGTGGAAGAGAAAAACTGTTTTTT.

Of note for this clone: This specimen includes other DNA sequences encoding the same CDR3. This chain joins TRBV20-1 and TRBJ2-1; D uncertain. This CDR3 spans 11 amino acids. Trimming took off 6 bases at V and 4 bases at J, with 7 bases between the two ends. Germline assignment: CDR1 DFQATT and CDR2 SNEGSKA (reference sequence). The CDR3 protein is CSASPYNEQFF. In DNA form, the CDR3 reads TGCAGTGCCTCCCCATACAATGAGCAGTTCTTC.

This clone was recorded only once. This chain connects TRBV19 to TRBJ1-1; 8 bases fit TRBD1. The ends lost 5 bases at V and 0 bases at J; junction bases unmatched: 8. This CDR3 has 16 amino acids. Per germline, CDR1 LNHDA and CDR2 SQIVND (reference sequence). The CDR3 sequence: CASSVGTGGLNTEAFF. Here the CDR3 DNA reads TGTGCCAGTAGTGTCGGGACAGGTGGATTGAACACTGAAGCTTTCTTT.

Turning to this clone: The sample contains more than one DNA sequence encoding this CDR3. The V gene is TRBV6-5, the J gene TRBJ2-5, with D tentatively TRBD1 (6 bases). CDR3 size: 12 residues. CDR1 MNHEY and CDR2 SVGAGI come from the germline V gene. Trimming stripped 2 bases from V and 5 bases from J, with 6 bases between. The CDR3 protein is CASSYRGETQYF. CDR3 nucleotide sequence: TGTGCCAGCAGTTACAGGGGGGAGACCCAGTACTTC.

V usage is TRBV18 and J usage is TRBJ2-5; maybe TRBD2 (6 bases). Looked up from germline, CDR1 is KGHSH and CDR2 is LQKENI. Trimming stripped 4 bases from V and 1 base from J, with 10 bases between. This CDR3 region has 14 residues. The CDR3 coding sequence is TGTGCCAGCTCACAAAGGGACTCCCAAGAGACCCAGTACTTC. Its translation is CASSQRDSQETQYF.

The V gene is TRBV10-3, the J gene TRBJ2-3; TRBD1 might be the D (5 bases). V lost 3 bases and J lost 2, with 12 bases in between. CDR1 is ENHRY, CDR2 SYGVKD, per germline. This CDR3 is built from 15 residues. The CDR3 sequence: CAISEGAGDTDTQYF. The DNA for the CDR3 is TGTGCCATCAGTGAAGGGGCCGGAGACACAGATACGCAGTATTTT.

The chain joins TRBV5-6 to TRBJ1-1; D remains ambiguous. The CDR3 is 14 residues long. Germline V gives CDR1 SGHDT, CDR2 YYEEEE. V was pared by 4 bases and J by 1 base, with 11 bases between. Here the CDR3 reads CASSRVDGNTEAFF. CDR3 DNA sequence: TGTGCCAGCAGCCGAGTTGACGGGAACACTGAAGCTTTCTTT. Full variable domain (rest looked up from reference TRBV5-6 and TRBJ1-1): DAGVTQSPTHLIKTRGQQVTLRCSPKSGHDTVSWYQQALGQGPQFIFQYYEEEERQRGNFPDRFSGHQFPNYSSELNVNALLLGDSALYLCASSRVDGNTEAFFGQGTRLTVV.

The chain recombines TRBV5-1 with TRBJ2-3; TRBD1 agrees at 8 bases. The germline gives CDR1 SGHRS, CDR2 YFSETQ. V was pared by 3 bases and J by 7 bases, with 10 bases of the junction left unmatched. The CDR3 loop spans 15 amino acids. The CDR3 loop reads CASSSVPGQVYTQYF. The CDR3 nucleotides are TGCGCCAGCAGCTCCGTCCCGGGACAGGTCTATACGCAGTATTTT.

This chain uses TRBV13 with TRBJ2-3; possible D gene TRBD1, 5 bases. The CDR3 totals 16 residues. The V gene's germline CDR1 is PRHDT and CDR2 FYEKMQ (reference sequence). Trimming shortened V by 5 bases and J by 2 bases, and 17 bases separated the two germline ends. CDR3 sequence: CASSRPLEGVTDTQYF. Here the CDR3 DNA reads TGTGCCAGCAGCCGACCTTTGGAAGGGGTCACAGATACGCAGTATTTT.

The chain couples TRBV5-1 to TRBJ2-4; 13 bases agree with TRBD2. Looked up from germline, CDR1 is SGHRS and CDR2 is YFSETQ. Trimming took 5 bases from V and 8 from J; bases not matched to a gene: 7. The CDR3 is made up of 15 amino acids. This CDR3 reads CASRTGLAGMDIQYF. The CDR3 DNA follows: TGCGCCAGCAGAACGGGACTAGCGGGAATGGACATTCAGTACTTC.

The chain employs TRBV5-1 and TRBJ2-3; 7 nucleotides align to TRBD1. This CDR3 region has 14 residues. V was pared by 4 bases and J by 3 bases, with 5 bases of the junction left unmatched. In germline, CDR1 is SGHRS, CDR2 YFSETQ. DNA of the CDR3: TGCGCCAGCAGCCGGGACAGCCTTACAGATACGCAGTATTTT. This sequence encodes CASSRDSLTDTQYF.

This clone was seen just once. Other DNA variants within this sample encode the same CDR3. The rearrangement uses TRBV20-1 and TRBJ1-1, with D hard to call. V was clipped by 3 bases and J by 6 bases, with 8 bases between them. The CDR3 has 11 amino acids. Germline values: CDR1 DFQATT, CDR2 SNEGSKA (reference sequence). CDR3 DNA: TGCAGTGCTAGGGGCAACCCTGAAGCTTTCTTT. Translating gives CSARGNPEAFF.

The V gene is TRBV4-1, the J gene TRBJ1-1; D perhaps matches TRBD1 (6 bases). Germline V gives CDR1 MGHRA, CDR2 YSYEKL. Trimming removed 1 base at V and 3 bases at J, with 12 bases between. This CDR3 has 15 amino acids. CDR3 in DNA: TGCGCCAGCAGCCAAGTCCCGGGGGCGGACACTGAAGCTTTCTTT. Translation gives CASSQVPGADTEAFF.

The chain has TRBV10-3 and TRBJ1-5, with TRBD1 matching over 7 bases. V shed 3 bases, J shed 1 base, and the junction held 3 bases outside the gene matches. The CDR3 length is 15 residues. Per the germline V gene, CDR1 is ENHRY and CDR2 is SYGVKD. The CDR3 reads CAISEGRGSNQPQHF. The CDR3 bases are TGTGCCATCAGTGAAGGCAGGGGGAGCAATCAGCCCCAGCATTTT.

A single count supports this clone. In DNA, the CDR3 is TGTGCCAGCAGCTCACAGGGGGGCTTAGGAAACACCATATATTTT. Protein sequence: CASSSQGGLGNTIYF. The chain couples TRBV7-2 to TRBJ1-3; the match to TRBD1 covers 8 bases. Germline trimming cut 4 bases from V and 4 bases from J; bases unmatched to any gene: 6. Germline loops: CDR1 SGHTA, CDR2 FQGNSA. This CDR3 is 15 amino acids long.

As DNA, the CDR3 is TGTGCCAGCAGGGTCGACCAGGGATCGGGTGAAGCTTTCTTT. As protein: CASRVDQGSGEAFF. This chain uses TRBV2 with TRBJ1-1; possible D gene TRBD1, 5 bases. The V and J ends lost 6 bases and 7 bases respectively, with 18 bases between them. The CDR3 loop spans 14 amino acids. CDR1 SNHLY and CDR2 FYNNEI come from the germline V gene.

The chain recombines TRBV12-5 with TRBJ2-7, with D possibly being TRBD2 (6 bases). Per germline, CDR1 LGHNT and CDR2 FRNRAP. CDR3 length: 13 residues. V dropped 1 base and J dropped 4 bases, with 8 bases sitting between them. DNA for the CDR3: TGTGCTAGTGGTTTGGGGGGACTTTACGAGCAGTACTTC. Translating gives CASGLGGLYEQYF.

Of note for this clone: The identical CDR3 is also encoded by other nucleotide sequences in the sample. This chain uses TRBV11-2 with TRBJ1-3; no definite D call. V was trimmed by 1 base and J by 4 bases, leaving 5 bases between them. CDR3 length: 13 amino acids. Germline assignment: CDR1 SGHAT and CDR2 FQNNGV. The CDR3 DNA follows: TGTGCCAGCAGCTTAGGTGGGGGAAACACCATATATTTT. The encoded protein is CASSLGGGNTIYF. Full variable domain (rest looked up from reference TRBV11-2 and TRBJ1-3): EAGVAQSPRYKIIEKRQSVAFWCNPISGHATLYWYQQILGQGPKLLIQFQNNGVVDDSQLPKDRFSAERLKGVDSTLKIQPAKLEDSAVYLCASSLGGGNTIYFGEGSWLTVV.

The chain employs TRBV9 and TRBJ1-1, with D perhaps TRBD1 (5 bases). The germline V gene encodes CDR1 SGDLS and CDR2 YYNGEE. The length of the CDR3 is 15 residues. Trimming removed 1 base from V and 3 bases from J, with 13 bases in between. This chain's CDR3 is CASSVLGASDTEAFF. The CDR3 bases are TGTGCCAGCAGCGTATTAGGGGCGTCGGACACTGAAGCTTTCTTT. Filled out from reference TRBV9 and TRBJ1-1, the complete variable domain reads DSGVTQTPKHLITATGQRVTLRCSPRSGDLSVYWYQQSLDQGLQFLIQYYNGEERAKGNILERFSAQQFPDLHSELNLSSLELGDSALYFCASSVLGASDTEAFFGQGTRLTVV.

The V and J genes are TRBV5-6 and TRBJ2-2; 7 positions match TRBD1. Germline loops: CDR1 SGHDT, CDR2 YYEEEE. J lost 6 bases, V lost 1 base, and 6 bases had no gene match. CDR3 length: 15 residues. The CDR3 reads CASSLYPGTAGELFF. CDR3 nucleotides: TGTGCCAGCAGCTTGTACCCTGGGACAGCCGGGGAGCTGTTTTTT.

The CDR3 DNA sequence: TGCAGCGTCCTAGAAGTCATGGAGACCCAGTACTTC. Translating gives CSVLEVMETQYF. The genes are TRBV29-1 and TRBJ2-5, with D hard to call. Per germline, CDR1 SQVTM and CDR2 ANQGSEA. V dropped 6 bases and J dropped 5 bases, with 13 bases sitting between them. There are 12 residues in the CDR3.

The chain has TRBV6-5 and TRBJ1-1; perhaps TRBD1 as D (5 bases). Trimming took off 1 base at V and 7 bases at J, with 7 bases between the two ends. In germline, CDR1 is MNHEY, CDR2 SVGAGI. This CDR3 comprises 12 residues. DNA for the CDR3: TGTGCCAGCAGTTACTTAAGGGGTGAAGCTTTCTTT. Protein product: CASSYLRGEAFF.

With respect to this clone: At the DNA level, this CDR3 is encoded by other sequences in the same sample as well. The chain joins TRBV2 to TRBJ2-7, with no clear D. V lost 6 bases to trimming and J lost 4 bases, with 10 bases between them. Germline V CDR1 and CDR2: SNHLY, FYNNEI. This CDR3 is 12 amino acids long. CDR3: CASRRESYEQYF. The DNA for the CDR3 is TGTGCCAGCAGAAGAGAGAGTTACGAGCAGTACTTC.

V gene TRBV7-2 combines with J gene TRBJ1-2; possibly TRBD1 for D (5 bases). Trimming removed 5 bases from V and 3 bases from J, with 13 bases in between. Per germline, CDR1 SGHTA and CDR2 FQGNSA. The CDR3 extends over 14 amino acids. The CDR3 reads CASSIGTAYYGYTF. The DNA of the CDR3 is TGTGCCAGCAGCATAGGGACCGCCTACTATGGCTACACCTTC.

A word on this clone: The sample holds other DNA sequences that translate to the same CDR3. V is TRBV6-5 and J is TRBJ2-5; D possibly corresponds to TRBD2 (5 bases). Germline values: CDR1 MNHEY, CDR2 SVGAGI. The CDR3 has 12 amino acids. Trimming pared 8 bases from V and 2 bases from J, leaving 9 bases between. The CDR3 DNA reads TGTGCCAGCTCACGGGGACAAGAGACCCAGTACTTC. It is translated as CASSRGQETQYF.

The sample holds one count of this clone. J is TRBJ1-1 and V is TRBV6-1, with D unclear. V was cut by 3 bases and J by 3 bases, with 2 bases left in between. CDR1 is MNHNS, CDR2 SASEGT, per germline. CDR3 length equals 11 residues. The CDR3 reads CASSEHTEAFF. Here the CDR3 DNA reads TGTGCCAGCAGTGAGCACACTGAAGCTTTCTTT.